This T cell receptor (beta chain) was recovered during a study of HIV-infected patients and healthy controls. Regarding the study as a whole: HIV-associated CDR3 frequencies dropped significantly during therapy; CMV-associated ones, mostly rising, changed nonsignificantly.

This clonotype was found a few times. Its target is unknown. V was cut by 5 bases and J by 4 bases, with 14 bases left in between. The CDR3 has 14 amino acids. In germline, CDR1 is SNHLY, CDR2 FYNNEI. No cell fractionation was done, so the repertoire covers all unsorted peripheral blood T cells. Reverse transcription used roughly 450 ng RNA and constant-region primers for alpha and beta. Each of the alpha and beta chains got its own library through chain-specific third strand synthesis with indices. TCRdb itself ran the 5' RACE reads through MiXCR, one entry per CDR3 protein. This table holds 10,000 or so distinct CDR3 sequences, less than 10% found once.

The J gene is TRBJ2-5, the V gene TRBV2, with no clear D. The material sequenced was blood, taken before antiretroviral therapy. The receptor comes from an adult with HIV infection. The donor label of this sample is uncertain. The DNA for the CDR3 is TGTGCCAGCAGTACAGATACCCCCCGAGAGACCCAGTACTTC. Protein sequence: CASSTDTPRETQYF.